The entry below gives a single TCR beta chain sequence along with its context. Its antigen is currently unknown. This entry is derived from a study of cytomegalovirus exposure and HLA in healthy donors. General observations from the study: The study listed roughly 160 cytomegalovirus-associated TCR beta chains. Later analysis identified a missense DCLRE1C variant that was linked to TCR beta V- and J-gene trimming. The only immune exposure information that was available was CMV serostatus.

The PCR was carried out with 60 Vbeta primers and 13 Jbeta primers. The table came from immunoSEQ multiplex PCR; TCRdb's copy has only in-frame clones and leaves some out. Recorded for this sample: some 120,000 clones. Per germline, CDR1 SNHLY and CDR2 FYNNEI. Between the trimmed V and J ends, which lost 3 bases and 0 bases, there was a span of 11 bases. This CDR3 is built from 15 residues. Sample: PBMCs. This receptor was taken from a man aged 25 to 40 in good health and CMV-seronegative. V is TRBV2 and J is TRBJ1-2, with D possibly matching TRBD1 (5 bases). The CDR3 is CASSDLGHSNYGYTF. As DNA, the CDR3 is TGTGCCAGCAGTGACCTCGGACACTCTAACTATGGCTACACCTTC.